These T cell receptor beta chains were read from a single sample in a study of human T cells and chemical hapten exposure. MiXCR, applied by TCRdb to the RACE reads, yields one record per CDR3 protein. The table records approximately 100,000 distinct CDR3 sequences, 8% to 10% of them present only once. The sample was whole blood, taken in connection with sensitization to the hapten diphenylcyclopropenone (DPC). All receptors come from a woman aged 40-49 years with alopecia areata. Some clones in this sample may be carry-over from other donors' samples. Each CDR3 is given with its conserved first and last residue. The D gene is left open where the match is weak. Where a row states a size, it is once, few, many or the class of an expanded clone; other rows omit it.

size: -
V: TRBV6-1
J: TRBJ2-2
D: -
CDR3: CASSEAGMKTGELFF
DNA: TGTGCCAGCAGCGAAGCCGGGATGAAAACCGGGGAGCTGTTTTTT

size: -
V: TRBV4-1
J: TRBJ2-5
D: TRBD1
CDR3: CASSRDRGQETQYF
DNA: TGCGCCAGCAGCCGGGACAGGGGCCAAGAGACCCAGTACTTC

size: few
V: TRBV12-3/TRBV12-4
J: TRBJ2-5
D: -
CDR3: CASSLVEETQYF
DNA: TGTGCCAGCAGTTTAGTTGAAGAGACCCAGTACTTC

size: many
V: TRBV7-2
J: TRBJ2-3
D: -
CDR3: CASRSGVADTQYF
DNA: TGTGCCAGCAGATCAGGGGTCGCAGATACGCAGTATTTT

size: -
V: TRBV6-5
J: TRBJ2-7
D: TRBD1
CDR3: CASSYDRVYEQYF
DNA: TGTGCCAGCAGTTATGACAGGGTTTACGAGCAGTACTTC

size: -
V: TRBV9
J: TRBJ2-3
D: -
CDR3: CASSVDSGSGTQYF
DNA: TGTGCCAGCAGCGTAGACAGCGGCAGTGGTACGCAGTATTTT

size: -
V: TRBV7-7
J: TRBJ2-2
D: -
CDR3: CASSLNPGGNTGELFF
DNA: TGTGCCAGCAGCTTAAACCCCGGGGGAAACACCGGGGAGCTGTTTTTT

size: once
V: TRBV6-6
J: TRBJ2-6
D: -
CDR3: CASRTSYHRTFGANVLTF
DNA: TGTGCCAGCAGAACATCTTACCACCGGACGTTTGGGGCCAACGTCCTGACTTTC

size: -
V: TRBV12-3/TRBV12-4
J: TRBJ2-2
D: -
CDR3: CASRPPGAGELFF
DNA: TGTGCCAGCAGACCCCCCGGGGCCGGGGAGCTGTTTTTT

size: -
V: TRBV20-1
J: TRBJ2-1
D: -
CDR3: CSARGPRHEAVEVLNEQFF
DNA: TGCAGTGCCCGGGGACCGCGCCATGAGGCGGTCGAGGTACTCAATGAGCAGTTCTTC

size: -
V: TRBV7-9
J: TRBJ2-4
D: -
CDR3: CASSLMDLAKNIQYF
DNA: TGTGCCAGCAGCTTAATGGACCTAGCCAAAAACATTCAGTACTTC

size: many
V: TRBV12-3/TRBV12-4
J: TRBJ2-5
D: -
CDR3: CASSRTPRETQYF
DNA: TGTGCCAGCAGTCGAACCCCCCGAGAGACCCAGTACTTC

size: -
V: TRBV5-8
J: TRBJ2-7
D: -
CDR3: CASSLQVSYEQYF
DNA: TGTGCCAGCAGCTTGCAGGTCTCCTACGAGCAGTACTTC

size: many
V: TRBV7-3
J: TRBJ2-3
D: -
CDR3: CASSLDLADTQYF
DNA: TGTGCCAGCAGCCTCGACTTGGCGGATACGCAGTATTTT

size: -
V: TRBV28
J: TRBJ2-7
D: TRBD1
CDR3: CASSSLDRSSYEQYF
DNA: TGTGCCAGCAGTTCCCTGGACAGGAGCTCCTACGAGCAGTACTTC

size: many
V: TRBV28
J: TRBJ1-2
D: -
CDR3: CASSLGNYGYTF
DNA: TGTGCCAGCAGTTTAGGGAACTATGGCTACACCTTC

size: few
V: TRBV7-2
J: TRBJ2-7
D: -
CDR3: CASSSGSRPYEQYF
DNA: TGTGCCAGCAGCTCCGGGTCCAGACCCTACGAGCAGTACTTC

size: few
V: TRBV5-1
J: TRBJ2-7
D: TRBD1
CDR3: CASSLHRGPSEQYF
DNA: TGCGCCAGCAGCTTGCACAGGGGGCCCAGCGAGCAGTACTTC

size: -
V: TRBV7-9
J: TRBJ1-1
D: -
CDR3: CASSFRGGDTEAFF
DNA: TGTGCCAGCAGCTTTAGAGGGGGGGACACTGAAGCTTTCTTT

size: few
V: TRBV6-6
J: TRBJ1-1
D: TRBD1
CDR3: CASSLGTGGKNTEAFF
DNA: TGTGCCAGCAGCCTAGGGACAGGGGGAAAGAACACTGAAGCTTTCTTT

size: -
V: TRBV12-3/TRBV12-4
J: TRBJ2-7
D: -
CDR3: CASSDTNRGGYEQYF
DNA: TGTGCCAGCAGCGACACGAACAGGGGAGGCTACGAGCAGTACTTC

size: few
V: TRBV4-3
J: TRBJ2-1
D: -
CDR3: CASSQATYGDTYNEQFF
DNA: TGCGCCAGCAGCCAAGCGACTTACGGGGACACTTACAATGAGCAGTTCTTC

size: many
V: TRBV12-5
J: TRBJ2-2
D: -
CDR3: CASGSLFTGELFF
DNA: TGTGCTAGTGGTTCTCTCTTCACCGGGGAGCTGTTTTTT

size: many
V: TRBV5-1
J: TRBJ2-1
D: TRBD2
CDR3: CASSGLAGQSSYNEQFF
DNA: TGCGCCAGCAGCGGGCTAGCGGGGCAAAGCTCCTACAATGAGCAGTTCTTC

size: many
V: TRBV6-6
J: TRBJ2-2
D: -
CDR3: CASSPGMTGELFF
DNA: TGTGCCAGCAGTCCAGGGATGACGGGGGAGCTGTTTTTT

size: many
V: TRBV9
J: TRBJ2-3
D: -
CDR3: CASSPSGPRKDTQYF
DNA: TGTGCCAGCAGCCCGAGCGGGCCCCGAAAAGATACGCAGTATTTT

size: -
V: TRBV10-3
J: TRBJ1-2
D: -
CDR3: CAISESSAGVDGYTF
DNA: TGTGCCATCAGTGAGTCGTCGGCAGGGGTGGATGGCTACACCTTC

size: -
V: TRBV6-6
J: TRBJ1-2
D: -
CDR3: CASGQSSYGYTF
DNA: TGTGCCAGCGGTCAATCTTCCTATGGCTACACCTTC